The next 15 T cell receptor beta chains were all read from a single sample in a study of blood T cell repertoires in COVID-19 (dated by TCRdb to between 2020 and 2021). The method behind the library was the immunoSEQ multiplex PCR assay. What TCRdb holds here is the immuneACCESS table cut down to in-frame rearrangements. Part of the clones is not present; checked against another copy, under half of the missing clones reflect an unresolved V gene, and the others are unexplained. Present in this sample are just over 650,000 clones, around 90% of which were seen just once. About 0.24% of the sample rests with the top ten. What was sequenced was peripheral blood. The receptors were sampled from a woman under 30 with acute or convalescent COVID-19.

The CDR3 region is CASSYSGGGSYEQYF. CDR3 DNA: TGTGCCAGCAGTTACTCGGGGGGGGGATCCTACGAGCAGTACTTC. The rearrangement joins TRBV6-6 to TRBJ2-7; 7 positions agree with TRBD2. CDR1 and CDR2 (germline): MNHNY, SVGAGI (reference sequence). The V segment lost 0 bases and the J segment 1 base; nucleotides outside the gene matches: 3. The CDR3 extends over 15 amino acids.

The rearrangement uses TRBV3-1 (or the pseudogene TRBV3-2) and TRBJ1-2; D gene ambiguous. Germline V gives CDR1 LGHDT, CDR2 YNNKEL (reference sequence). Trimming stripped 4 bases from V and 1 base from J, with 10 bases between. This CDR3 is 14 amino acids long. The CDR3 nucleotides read TGTGCCAGCAGCCCTGCAGCGAATAACTATGGCTACACCTTC. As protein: CASSPAANNYGYTF.

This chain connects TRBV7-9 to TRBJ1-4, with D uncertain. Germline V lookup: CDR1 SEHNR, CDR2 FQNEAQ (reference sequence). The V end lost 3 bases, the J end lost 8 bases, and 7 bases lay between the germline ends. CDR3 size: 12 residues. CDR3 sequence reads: CASSFSGEKLFF. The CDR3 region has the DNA TGTGCCAGCAGCTTCTCGGGGGAAAAACTGTTTTTT. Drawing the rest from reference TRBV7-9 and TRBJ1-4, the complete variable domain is DTGVSQNPRHKITKRGQNVTFRCDPISEHNRLYWYRQTLGQGPEFLTYFQNEAQLEKSRLLSDRFSAERPKGSFSTLEIQRTEQGDSAMYLCASSFSGEKLFFGSGTQLSVL.

The chain's CDR3 is CASSAGADRVAEAFF. The DNA of the CDR3 is TGTGCCAGCAGCGCCGGCGCCGACAGGGTGGCTGAAGCTTTCTTT. The rearrangement uses TRBV5-4 and TRBJ1-1; 7 nucleotides align to TRBD1. The CDR3 totals 15 residues. Losses at the gene ends were 4 bases for V and 6 bases for J; bases not matched to a gene: 12. The germline V gene encodes CDR1 SGHNT and CDR2 YYREEE (reference sequence). The whole variable domain, filled in from reference TRBV5-4 and TRBJ1-1, reads ETGVTQSPTHLIKTRGQQVTLRCSSQSGHNTVSWYQQALGQGPQFIFQYYREEENGRGNFPPRFSGLQFPNYSSELNVNALELDDSALYLCASSAGADRVAEAFFGQGTRLTVV.

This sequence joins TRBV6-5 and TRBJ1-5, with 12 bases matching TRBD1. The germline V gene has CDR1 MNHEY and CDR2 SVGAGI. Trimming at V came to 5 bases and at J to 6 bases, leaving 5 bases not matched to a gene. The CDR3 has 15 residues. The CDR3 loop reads CASSRDRGLGQPQHF. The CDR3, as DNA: TGTGCCAGCAGTCGGGACAGGGGGCTTGGTCAGCCCCAGCATTTT.

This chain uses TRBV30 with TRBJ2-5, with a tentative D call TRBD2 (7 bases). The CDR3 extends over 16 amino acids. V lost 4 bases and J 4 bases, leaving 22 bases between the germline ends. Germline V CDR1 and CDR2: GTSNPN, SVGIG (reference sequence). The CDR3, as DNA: TGTGCCTGGAACCAGGGGTGGGAGGGCCCTCGAGAGACCCAGTACTTC. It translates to CAWNQGWEGPRETQYF.

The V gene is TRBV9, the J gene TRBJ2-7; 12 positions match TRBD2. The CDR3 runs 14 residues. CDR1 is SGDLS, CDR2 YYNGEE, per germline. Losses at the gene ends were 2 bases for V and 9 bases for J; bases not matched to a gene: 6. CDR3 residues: CASSVLAGGPVQYF. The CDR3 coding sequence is TGTGCCAGCAGCGTGCTAGCGGGGGGGCCAGTGCAGTACTTC.

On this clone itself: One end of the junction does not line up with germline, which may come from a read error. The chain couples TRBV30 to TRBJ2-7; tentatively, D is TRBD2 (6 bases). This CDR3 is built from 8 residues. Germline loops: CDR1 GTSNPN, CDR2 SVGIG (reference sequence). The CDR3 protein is CAWSVRGF. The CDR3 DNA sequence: TGTGCCTGGAGTGTACGGGGGTTC.

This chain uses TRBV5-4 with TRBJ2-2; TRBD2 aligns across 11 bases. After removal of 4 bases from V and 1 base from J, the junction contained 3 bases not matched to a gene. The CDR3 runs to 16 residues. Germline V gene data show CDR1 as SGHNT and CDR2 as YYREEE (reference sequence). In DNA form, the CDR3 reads TGTGCCAGCAGCCAACTAGCGGGGGAGAACACCGGGGAGCTGTTTTTT. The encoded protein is CASSQLAGENTGELFF.

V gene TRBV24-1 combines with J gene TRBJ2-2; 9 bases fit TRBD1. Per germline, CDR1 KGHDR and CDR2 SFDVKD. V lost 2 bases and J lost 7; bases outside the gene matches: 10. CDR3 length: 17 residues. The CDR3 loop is CATSDSPGTGRNGELFF. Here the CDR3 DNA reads TGTGCCACCAGTGATTCCCCAGGGACAGGGAGGAACGGGGAGCTGTTTTTT.

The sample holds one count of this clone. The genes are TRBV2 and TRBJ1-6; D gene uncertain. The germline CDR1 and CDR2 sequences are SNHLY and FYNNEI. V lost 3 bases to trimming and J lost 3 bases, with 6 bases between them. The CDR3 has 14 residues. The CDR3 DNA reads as TGTGCCAGCAGTGACGGGATCTATAATTCACCCCTCCACTTT. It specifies CASSDGIYNSPLHF.

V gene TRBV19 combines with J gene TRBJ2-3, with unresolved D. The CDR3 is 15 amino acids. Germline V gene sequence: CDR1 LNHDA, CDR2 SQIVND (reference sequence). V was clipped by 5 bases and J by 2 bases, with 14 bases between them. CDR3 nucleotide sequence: TGTGCCAGTAGTCTTTGGAGCGAGAACACAGATACGCAGTATTTT. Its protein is CASSLWSENTDTQYF.

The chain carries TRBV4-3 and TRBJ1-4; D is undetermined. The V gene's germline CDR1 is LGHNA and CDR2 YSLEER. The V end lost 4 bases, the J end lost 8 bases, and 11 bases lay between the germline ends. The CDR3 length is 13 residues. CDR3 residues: CASSRPPGEKLFF. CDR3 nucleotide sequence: TGCGCCAGCAGCCGACCACCGGGGGAAAAACTGTTTTTT.

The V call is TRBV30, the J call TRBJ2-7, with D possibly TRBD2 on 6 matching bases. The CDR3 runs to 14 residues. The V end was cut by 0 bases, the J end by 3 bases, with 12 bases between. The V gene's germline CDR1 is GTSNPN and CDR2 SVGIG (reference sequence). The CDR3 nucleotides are TGTGCCTGGAGTGTAGGAGGGAGCCGCTACGAGCAGTACTTC. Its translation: CAWSVGGSRYEQYF.

CDR3 region: CASLSPGKNIQYF. For the CDR3, the DNA is TGTGCCAGCTTGTCGCCAGGGAAAAACATTCAGTACTTC. The chain links TRBV28 to TRBJ2-4; weak D call: TRBD1 (5 bases). CDR1 and CDR2 (germline): MDHEN, SYDVKM. CDR3 length: 13 amino acids. V was pared by 8 bases and J by 4 bases, with 12 bases between. Filled out from reference TRBV28 and TRBJ2-4, the complete variable domain reads DVKVTQSSRYLVKRTGEKVFLECVQDMDHENMFWYRQDPGLGLRLIYFSYDVKMKEKGDIPEGYSVSREKKERFSLILESASTNQTSMYLCASLSPGKNIQYFGAGTRLSVL.